Each of the 12 T cell receptor beta chains below was sequenced from the same sample in a study of blood T cell repertoires in COVID-19. Profiled with immunoSEQ multiplex PCR; TCRdb holds only in-frame clones, not every one. The table records approximately 320,000 clones, around 85% of them present only once. Sequences were obtained from peripheral blood. These receptors all come from a human donor in a cohort sampled during active COVID-19.

In regard to this clone: The same CDR3 is also encoded by other DNA sequences in this sample. V usage is TRBV6-5 and J usage is TRBJ1-2; a possible D gene is TRBD1 (5 bases). Germline V gene lookup returns CDR1 MNHEY and CDR2 SVGAGI. The CDR3 consists of 13 residues. The germline V and J ends were trimmed by 5 bases and 0 bases, with 7 bases remaining between them. CDR3 residues: CASSLTANYGYTF. As DNA, the CDR3 is TGTGCCAGCAGTCTGACAGCTAACTATGGCTACACCTTC.

The chain employs TRBV7-2 and TRBJ2-7, with TRBD2 as a possible D gene (6 bases). The CDR3 consists of 14 residues. Per germline, CDR1 SGHTA and CDR2 FQGNSA. V lost 5 bases and J lost 2, with 13 bases in between. In DNA form, the CDR3 reads TGTGCCAGCAGCCCCCGACTAGTTACCTACGAGCAGTACTTC. Translating gives CASSPRLVTYEQYF.

This chain links TRBV10-1 with TRBJ1-5, with D hard to call. The CDR3 is 14 residues long. V gave up 5 bases and J gave up 0 bases, with 8 bases separating them. CDR1 is WNHNN, CDR2 SYGVQD, per germline (reference sequence). The CDR3 sequence is CASSREHSNQPQHF. CDR3 coding DNA: TGCGCCAGCAGTCGCGAGCATAGCAATCAGCCCCAGCATTTT.

The chain combines TRBV10-2 with TRBJ2-3; a possible D gene is TRBD1 (5 bases). Deletions cut 3 bases from V and 6 bases from J, with 13 bases between. This CDR3 is built from 14 residues. From germline, CDR1 is WSHSY and CDR2 SAAADI. In DNA form, the CDR3 reads TGCGCCAGCAGTGATCAGGGCGGCTCCGATACGCAGTATTTT. Translation gives CASSDQGGSDTQYF.

This rearrangement joins TRBV3-1 (or the pseudogene TRBV3-2) to TRBJ2-3; 7 bases are a match to TRBD1. CDR3 size: 14 residues. The V gene's germline CDR1 is LGHDT and CDR2 YNNKEL (reference sequence). With V trimmed by 4 bases and J by 5 bases, 6 bases remained unmatched. The CDR3 protein is CASSLDRAVDTQYF. Written as DNA, the CDR3 is TGTGCCAGCAGCCTCGACAGGGCGGTAGATACGCAGTATTTT.

The chain is built from TRBV5-1 and TRBJ1-4, with D perhaps matching TRBD1 (6 bases). The V gene's germline CDR1 is SGHRS and CDR2 YFSETQ. Between the trimmed V and J ends, which lost 4 bases and 5 bases, there was a span of 12 bases. The CDR3 spans 14 residues. In nucleotides, the CDR3 is TGCGCCAGCAGCCCGGGGGGGGCGAATGAAAAACTGTTTTTT. Translating gives CASSPGGANEKLFF.

The chain uses TRBV5-1 and TRBJ2-7, with a weak D call TRBD1 (6 bases). CDR3 size: 15 residues. Trimming took off 2 bases at V and 9 bases at J, with 21 bases between the two ends. The germline gives CDR1 SGHRS, CDR2 YFSETQ. In DNA, the CDR3 is TGCGCCAGCAGCTTTGCCAGGGGCGCAGCTCTCGGGCAGTACTTC. It specifies CASSFARGAALGQYF.

The chain is built from TRBV5-6 and TRBJ2-2; perhaps TRBD1 as D (6 bases). Trimming took off 5 bases at V and 2 bases at J, with 13 bases between the two ends. The germline gives CDR1 SGHDT, CDR2 YYEEEE. The CDR3 runs 15 residues. CDR3 DNA sequence: TGTGCCAGCAGTGGGGGCGAACTTAACACCGGGGAGCTGTTTTTT. Encoded protein: CASSGGELNTGELFF.

The chain employs TRBV7-2 and TRBJ1-4, with D hard to call. Germline assignment: CDR1 SGHTA and CDR2 FQGNSA. Deletions cut 2 bases from V and 0 bases from J, with 7 bases between. The CDR3 consists of 15 residues. CDR3 loop: CASSLSGTTNEKLFF. The DNA of the CDR3 is TGTGCCAGCAGCTTATCGGGGACAACTAATGAAAAACTGTTTTTT. The whole variable domain, filled in from reference TRBV7-2 and TRBJ1-4, reads GAGVSQSPSNKVTEKGKDVELRCDPISGHTALYWYRQSLGQGLEFLIYFQGNSAPDKSGLPSDRFSAERTGGSVSTLTIQRTQQEDSAVYLCASSLSGTTNEKLFFGSGTQLSVL.

The genes are TRBV7-9 and TRBJ1-2; D possibly corresponds to TRBD1 (6 bases). The CDR3 totals 17 residues. V was shortened by 3 bases and J by 4 bases, with 21 bases between the two germline ends. Germline values: CDR1 SEHNR, CDR2 FQNEAQ (reference sequence). CDR3 DNA: TGTGCCAGCAGCTTCCCCACCGGGACAACAAAATCCTATGGCTACACCTTC. Its translation is CASSFPTGTTKSYGYTF.

This rearrangement joins TRBV14 to TRBJ2-3, with D perhaps matching TRBD2 (6 bases). The germline V gene has CDR1 SGHDN and CDR2 FVKESK. The ends were cut back, 4 bases at V and 4 bases at J, with 12 bases in the middle. The CDR3 is 14 amino acids. The CDR3, as DNA: TGTGCCAGCAGCCGGACTAATTTCGCAGATACGCAGTATTTT. As protein: CASSRTNFADTQYF.

The chain is built from TRBV5-1 and TRBJ1-2; perhaps TRBD1 as D (5 bases). The ends were cut back, 0 bases at V and 8 bases at J, with 11 bases in the middle. The CDR3 sequence is 13 residues long. Germline V lookup: CDR1 SGHRS, CDR2 YFSETQ. The CDR3 coding sequence is TGCGCCAGCAGCTTGGCAGGGATGGGGGGCTACACCTTC. Encoded protein: CASSLAGMGGYTF.